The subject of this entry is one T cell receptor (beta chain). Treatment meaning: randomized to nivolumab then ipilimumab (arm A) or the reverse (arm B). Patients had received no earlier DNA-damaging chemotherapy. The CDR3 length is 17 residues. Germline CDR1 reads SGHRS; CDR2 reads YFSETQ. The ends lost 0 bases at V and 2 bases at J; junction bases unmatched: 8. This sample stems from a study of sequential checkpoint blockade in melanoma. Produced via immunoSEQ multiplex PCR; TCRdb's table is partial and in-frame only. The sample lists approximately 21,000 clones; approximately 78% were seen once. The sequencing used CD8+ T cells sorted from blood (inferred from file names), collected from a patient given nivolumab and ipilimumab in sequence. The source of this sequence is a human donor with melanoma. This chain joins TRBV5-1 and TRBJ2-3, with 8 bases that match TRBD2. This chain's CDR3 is CASSLAGAAGATDTQYF. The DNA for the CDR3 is TGCGCCAGCAGCTTGGCGGGGGCAGCGGGAGCCACAGATACGCAGTATTTT.